This T cell receptor beta chain was captured in a study of read filtering for tumor transcriptome and immune sequencing. Whole-study context: Revised staging placed 8 or 9 patients in R-ISS I, 15 to 20 in II, more than five in III. Whole-study results and caveats: IR-seq and RNA-seq agreed better without single-read clonotypes.

Molecular barcoded adaptors covering alpha/delta and beta/gamma chains were used on approximately 440 ng RNA. TCRdb processed the reads anew with MiXCR; each CDR3 protein has one entry. The sample includes tens of thousands of distinct CDR3 sequences, about an eighth of them seen just once. At least ten counts were recorded for this clonotype. The antigen remains unidentified. V lost 4 bases to trimming and J lost 1 base; unmatched junction nucleotides: 3. The CDR3 runs 14 residues. The TCR was taken from a donor aged 40 or over with multiple myeloma. The V call is TRBV12-3 or TRBV12-4, the J call TRBJ1-1; 7 bases fit TRBD1. Sequenced: a population of CD138-negative cells sorted from bone marrow. CDR3 nucleotide sequence: TGTGCCAGCAGTTGGGGACAGTCGAACACTGAAGCTTTCTTT. The encoded protein is CASSWGQSNTEAFF.